This entry concerns a single TCR beta chain. Its antigen is as yet unknown. TCRdb keeps only in-frame clones here, not all; method: immunoSEQ multiplex PCR. The table records 250,000 or so clones, roughly 74% of them present only once. These data come from a study of cytotoxic CD8 clonotypes in ibrutinib-treated CLL. In the study overall: Sample averages reached about 250,000 productive templates and some 94,000 productive rearrangements. The study's findings and limits: Circulating CD8+ T-cell counts were tracked by baseline clonality, which exceeded that of age-matched healthy donors.

V was cut by 0 bases and J by 2 bases, with 12 bases left in between. The CDR3 is made up of 15 amino acids. Germline values: CDR1 SGHRS, CDR2 YFSETQ. The chain links TRBV5-1 to TRBJ2-7, with D perhaps TRBD1 (6 bases). This receptor was taken from a human donor with chronic lymphocytic leukemia. This specimen consisted of PBMCs, obtained after 24 months of ibrutinib treatment. The CDR3 DNA reads as TGCGCCAGCAGCTTGGTCGGACAGCCCCCCTACGAGCAGTACTTC. Its translation: CASSLVGQPPYEQYF. The whole variable domain, filled in from reference TRBV5-1 and TRBJ2-7, reads KAGVTQTPRYLIKTRGQQVTLSCSPISGHRSVSWYQQTPGQGLQFLFEYFSETQRNKGNFPGRFSGRQFSNSRSEMNVSTLELGDSALYLCASSLVGQPPYEQYFGPGTRLTVT.